This TCR beta chain was identified in a study of tumour-infiltrating T cells in Burkitt lymphoma. Study-level background: The Burkitt lymphoma cohort spanned all epidemiological subtypes. Repertoire clonality predicted overall and progression-free survival.

Study-level points and caveats: Many Burkitt lymphoma patients shared several public clonotypes.

Assay used: immunoSEQ multiplex PCR; TCRdb lists only in-frame clones, some missing. In the table there are tens of thousands of clones, less than 40% of which are singletons. Points on this clone: Its antigen is undetermined.

Trimming stripped 0 bases from V and 1 base from J, with 9 bases between. The CDR3 covers 15 residues. Germline values: CDR1 SGHDT, CDR2 YYEEEE. V is TRBV5-6 and J is TRBJ2-3; D ambiguous. The TCR sequence derives from a human donor with Burkitt lymphoma. The sample taken for sequencing was tumor tissue. The CDR3 reads CASSLVSEGTDTQYF. The DNA of the CDR3 is TGTGCCAGCAGCTTGGTATCCGAAGGCACAGATACGCAGTATTTT.